The clone carrying this TCR beta chain was seen just once. The antigen is undetermined. The length of the CDR3 is 15 residues. Germline V CDR1 and CDR2: SQVTM, ANQGSEA. V was trimmed by 1 base and J by 2 bases, leaving 15 bases between them. These data originate in a study of cytomegalovirus exposure and HLA in healthy donors. Turning to the study itself: Unique TCR beta sequences numbering some 120 million came from around 180 million T cells in an earlier analysis.

The PCR used 60 Vbeta and 13 Jbeta primers. Here immunoSEQ multiplex PCR was the method, and the copy in TCRdb shows in-frame clones only, minus some. In the table there are about 170,000 clones, 84% of which are singletons. Overall study findings and caveats: Common viral pathogens seemed to be connected with several of the most significant clusters, according to a later analysis.

This sequence joins TRBV29-1 and TRBJ2-7, with D maybe TRBD1 (6 bases). The source material was PBMCs. This TCR came from a girl aged 5 to 17 in good health and CMV-seropositive. CDR3 DNA: TGCAGCGTTGAAGGGGGTGGACAGACAGCCTACGAGCAGTACTTC. It is translated as CSVEGGGQTAYEQYF.